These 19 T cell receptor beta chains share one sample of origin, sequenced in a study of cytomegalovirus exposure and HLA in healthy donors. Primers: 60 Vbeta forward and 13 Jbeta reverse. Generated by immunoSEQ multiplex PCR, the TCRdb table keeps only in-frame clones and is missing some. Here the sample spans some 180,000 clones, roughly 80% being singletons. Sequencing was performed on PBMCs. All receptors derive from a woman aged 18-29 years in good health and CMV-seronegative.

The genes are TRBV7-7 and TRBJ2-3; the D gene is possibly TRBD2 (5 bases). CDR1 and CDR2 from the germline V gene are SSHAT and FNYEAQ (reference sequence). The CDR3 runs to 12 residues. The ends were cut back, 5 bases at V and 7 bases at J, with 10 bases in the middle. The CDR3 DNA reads TGTGCCAGCAGCCCGGACTCGTATACGCAGTATTTT. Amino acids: CASSPDSYTQYF. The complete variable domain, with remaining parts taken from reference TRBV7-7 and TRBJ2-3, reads GAGVSQSPRYKVTKRGQDVTLRCDPISSHATLYWYQQALGQGPEFLTYFNYEAQPDKSGLPSDRFSAERPEGSISTLTIQRTEQRDSAMYRCASSPDSYTQYFGPGTRLTVL.

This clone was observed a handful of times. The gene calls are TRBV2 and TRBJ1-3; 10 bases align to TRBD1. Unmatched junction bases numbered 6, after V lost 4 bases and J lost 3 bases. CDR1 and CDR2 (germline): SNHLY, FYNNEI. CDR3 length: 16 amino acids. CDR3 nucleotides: TGTGCCAGCAGTGGAGGGACAGGGGCAGTTGGAAACACCATATATTTT. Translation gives CASSGGTGAVGNTIYF.

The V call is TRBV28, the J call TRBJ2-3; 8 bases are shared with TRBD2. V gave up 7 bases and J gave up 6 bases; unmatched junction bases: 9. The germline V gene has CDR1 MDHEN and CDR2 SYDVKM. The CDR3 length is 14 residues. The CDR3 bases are TGTGCCAGCACCAATAGCGGGACCCTTGATACGCAGTATTTT. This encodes CASTNSGTLDTQYF. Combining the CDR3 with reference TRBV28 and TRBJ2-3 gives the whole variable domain DVKVTQSSRYLVKRTGEKVFLECVQDMDHENMFWYRQDPGLGLRLIYFSYDVKMKEKGDIPEGYSVSREKKERFSLILESASTNQTSMYLCASTNSGTLDTQYFGPGTRLTVL.

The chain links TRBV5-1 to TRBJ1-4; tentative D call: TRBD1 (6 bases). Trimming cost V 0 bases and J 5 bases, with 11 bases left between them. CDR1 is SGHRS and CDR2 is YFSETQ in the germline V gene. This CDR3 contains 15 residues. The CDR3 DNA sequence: TGCGCCAGCAGCTTGGTAGCAGGGGTAAATGAAAAACTGTTTTTT. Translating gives CASSLVAGVNEKLFF.

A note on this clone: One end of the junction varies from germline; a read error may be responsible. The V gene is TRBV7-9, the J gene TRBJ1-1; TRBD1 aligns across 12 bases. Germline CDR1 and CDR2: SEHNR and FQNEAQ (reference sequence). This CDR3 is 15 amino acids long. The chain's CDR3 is CSSSLAGDRGLAAFF. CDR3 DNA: TGTTCCAGCAGCTTAGCGGGGGACAGGGGGCTGGCAGCTTTCTTT.

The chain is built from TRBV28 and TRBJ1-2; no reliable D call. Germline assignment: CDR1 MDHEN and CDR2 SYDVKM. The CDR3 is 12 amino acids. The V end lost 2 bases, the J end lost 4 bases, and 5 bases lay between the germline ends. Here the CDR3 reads CASSLNTYGYTF. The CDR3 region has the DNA TGTGCCAGCAGTTTAAACACCTATGGCTACACCTTC.

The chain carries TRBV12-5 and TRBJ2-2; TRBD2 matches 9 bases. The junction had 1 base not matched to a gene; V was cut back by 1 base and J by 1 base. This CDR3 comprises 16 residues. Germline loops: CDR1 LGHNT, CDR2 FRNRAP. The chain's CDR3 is CASGLGGRVNTGELFF. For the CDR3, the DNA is TGTGCTAGTGGTTTGGGCGGGAGGGTGAACACCGGGGAGCTGTTTTTT.

CDR3 in amino acids: CASSLRGQGLYNEQFF. CDR3 in DNA: TGTGCCAGCAGTTTAAGGGGACAGGGACTTTACAATGAGCAGTTCTTC. The J gene is TRBJ2-1, the V gene TRBV28; 9 nucleotides agree with TRBD1. CDR3 length: 16 amino acids. CDR1 is MDHEN, CDR2 SYDVKM, per germline. The junction had 6 bases not matched to a gene; V was cut back by 2 bases and J by 4 bases.

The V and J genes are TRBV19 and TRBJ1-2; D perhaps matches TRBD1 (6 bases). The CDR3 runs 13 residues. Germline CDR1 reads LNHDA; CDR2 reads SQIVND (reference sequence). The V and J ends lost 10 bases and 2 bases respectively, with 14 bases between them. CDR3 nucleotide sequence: TGTGCCACCCGACGGACAGACAACTATGGCTACACCTTC. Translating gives CATRRTDNYGYTF.

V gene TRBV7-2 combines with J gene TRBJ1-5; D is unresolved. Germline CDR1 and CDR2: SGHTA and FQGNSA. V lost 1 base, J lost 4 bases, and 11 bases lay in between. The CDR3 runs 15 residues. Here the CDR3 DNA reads TGTGCCAGCAGCTTAGACAGAAGTTTTAATCAGCCCCAGCATTTT. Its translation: CASSLDRSFNQPQHF.

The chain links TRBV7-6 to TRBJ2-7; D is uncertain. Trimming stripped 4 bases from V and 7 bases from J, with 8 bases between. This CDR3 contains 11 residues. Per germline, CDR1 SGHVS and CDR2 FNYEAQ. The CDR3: CASSSFGEQYF. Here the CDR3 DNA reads TGTGCCAGCAGCTCATTCGGGGAGCAGTACTTC.

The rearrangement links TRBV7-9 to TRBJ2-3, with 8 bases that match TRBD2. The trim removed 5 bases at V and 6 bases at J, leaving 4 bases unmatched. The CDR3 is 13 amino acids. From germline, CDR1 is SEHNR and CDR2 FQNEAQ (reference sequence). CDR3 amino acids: CASSRGGQDTQYF. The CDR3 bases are TGTGCCAGCAGCCGGGGGGGCCAGGATACGCAGTATTTT.

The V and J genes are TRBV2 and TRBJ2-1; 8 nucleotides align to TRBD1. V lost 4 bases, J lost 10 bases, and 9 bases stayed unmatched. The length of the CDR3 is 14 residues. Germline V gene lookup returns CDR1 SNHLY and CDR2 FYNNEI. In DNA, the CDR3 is TGTGCCAGCAGTGTCTCGGCAGGGGGCAACGAGCAGTTCTTC. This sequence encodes CASSVSAGGNEQFF.

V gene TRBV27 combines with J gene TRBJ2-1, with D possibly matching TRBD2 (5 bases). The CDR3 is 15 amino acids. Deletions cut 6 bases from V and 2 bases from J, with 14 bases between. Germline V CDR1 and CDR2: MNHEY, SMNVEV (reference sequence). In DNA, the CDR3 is TGTGCCAGCAGCTTCCGGGGAAAGGCCTACAATGAGCAGTTCTTC. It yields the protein CASSFRGKAYNEQFF.

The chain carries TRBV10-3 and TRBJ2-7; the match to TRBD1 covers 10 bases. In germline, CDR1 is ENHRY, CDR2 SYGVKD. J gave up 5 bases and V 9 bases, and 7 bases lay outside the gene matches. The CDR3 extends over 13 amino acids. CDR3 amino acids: CAILDRGLNEQYF. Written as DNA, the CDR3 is TGTGCCATTTTAGACAGGGGGCTCAACGAGCAGTACTTC.

This CDR3 reads CASSHRLAGDQETQYF. In DNA, the CDR3 is TGCGCCAGCAGCCATCGACTAGCGGGCGACCAAGAGACCCAGTACTTC. This sequence joins TRBV23-1 and TRBJ2-5; 10 bases are a match to TRBD2. TRBV23-1 has ORF status, its function being uncertain. Trimming cost V 6 bases and J 0 bases; bases outside gene matches: 7. There are 16 residues in the CDR3.

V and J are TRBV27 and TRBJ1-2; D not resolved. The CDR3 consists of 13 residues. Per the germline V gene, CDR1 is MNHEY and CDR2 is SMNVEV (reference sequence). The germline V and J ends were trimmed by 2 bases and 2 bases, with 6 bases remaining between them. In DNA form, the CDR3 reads TGTGCCAGCAGTTTAAGCCCAAACTATGGCTACACCTTC. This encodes CASSLSPNYGYTF.

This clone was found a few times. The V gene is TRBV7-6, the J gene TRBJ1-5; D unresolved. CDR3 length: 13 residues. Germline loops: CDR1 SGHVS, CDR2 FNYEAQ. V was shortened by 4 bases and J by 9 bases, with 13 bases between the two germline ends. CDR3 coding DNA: TGTGCCAGCAGCTCCCAGCCAGGAGGGCCCCAGCATTTT. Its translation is CASSSQPGGPQHF. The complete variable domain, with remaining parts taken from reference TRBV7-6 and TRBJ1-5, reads GAGVSQSPRYKVTKRGQDVALRCDPISGHVSLYWYRQALGQGPEFLTYFNYEAQQDKSGLPNDRFSAERPEGSISTLTIQRTEQRDSAMYRCASSSQPGGPQHFGDGTRLSIL.

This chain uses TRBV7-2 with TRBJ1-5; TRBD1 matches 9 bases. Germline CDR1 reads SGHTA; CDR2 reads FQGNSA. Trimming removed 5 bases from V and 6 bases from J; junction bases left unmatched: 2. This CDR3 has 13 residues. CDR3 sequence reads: CASSLDRGQPQHF. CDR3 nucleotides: TGTGCCAGCAGCCTGGACAGGGGTCAGCCCCAGCATTTT.